The TCR beta chain described here comes from a study of CD8 T cells in Susac syndrome. RNA totalling about 0.45 to 1 ug underwent reverse transcription with random hexamers. An immunoSEQ multiplex PCR generated amplified TCR beta CDR3 products spanning 54 Vbeta and 13 Jbeta. TCRdb processed the immunoSEQ multiplex PCR reads anew with MiXCR; each CDR3 protein has one entry. This table holds about 150,000 distinct CDR3 sequences, about 94% found once. TEMRA cells were enriched by FACS, and CD4+ and CD8+ T cells were negatively isolated. V shed 0 bases and J shed 4 bases, with 10 bases lying between them. This CDR3 is 15 amino acids long. Looked up from germline, CDR1 is LNHNV and CDR2 is YYDKDF (reference sequence).

The chain is built from TRBV15 and TRBJ1-3; maybe TRBD1 (5 bases). The specimen was CD8+ T cells from PBMCs. This clonotype was sampled from a human donor with multiple sclerosis. CDR3 nucleotides: TGTGCCACCAGCAGAGATCTGGGGGGAGGAAACACCATATATTTT. This gives the protein CATSRDLGGGNTIYF.